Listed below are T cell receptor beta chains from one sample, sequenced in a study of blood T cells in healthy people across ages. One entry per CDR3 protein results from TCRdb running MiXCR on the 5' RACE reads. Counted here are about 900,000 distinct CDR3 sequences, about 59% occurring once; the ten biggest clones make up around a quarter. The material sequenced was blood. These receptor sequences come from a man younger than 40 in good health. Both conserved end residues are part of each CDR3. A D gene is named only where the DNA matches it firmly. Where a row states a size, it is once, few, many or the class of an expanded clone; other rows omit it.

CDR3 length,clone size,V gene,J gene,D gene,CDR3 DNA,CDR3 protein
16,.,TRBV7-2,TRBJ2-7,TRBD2,TGTGCCAGCAGCTTAGTGGGCGGGGGGGCTGCGTACGAGCAGTACTTC,CASSLVGGGAAYEQYF
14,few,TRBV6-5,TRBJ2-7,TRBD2,TGTGCCAGCAGTTACAAGGGACTATTCTACGAGCAGTACTTC,CASSYKGLFYEQYF
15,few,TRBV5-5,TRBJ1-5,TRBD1,TGTGCCAGCAGCTCCACAGGGGAGGCGGGTCAGCCCCAGCATTTT,CASSSTGEAGQPQHF
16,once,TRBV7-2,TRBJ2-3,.,TGTGCCAGCAGCTTAATTGTAAGCCCTCCCAGAGATACGCAGTATTTT,CASSLIVSPPRDTQYF
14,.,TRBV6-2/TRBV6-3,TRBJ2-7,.,TGTGCCAGCAGCCCCAATACTATGTGGCACGAGCAGTACTTC,CASSPNTMWHEQYF
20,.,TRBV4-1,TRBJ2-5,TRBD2,TGCGCCAGCAGCCATCCTAGGGGACTAGCGGGGGAGTTACCTCAAGAGACCCAGTACTTC,CASSHPRGLAGELPQETQYF
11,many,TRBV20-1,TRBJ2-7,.,TGCAGTGCTAGAGATTCCTACGAGCAGTACTTC,CSARDSYEQYF
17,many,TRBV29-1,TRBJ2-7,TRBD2,TGCAGCGTTCTTCCGGGACTAGCGGGGGCGAGCTCCTACGAGCAGTACTTC,CSVLPGLAGASSYEQYF
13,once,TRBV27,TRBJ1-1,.,TGTGCCAGCAGGGCAACCAGGAACACTGAAGCTTTCTTT,CASRATRNTEAFF
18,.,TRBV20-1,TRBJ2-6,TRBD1,TGCAGTGCTAGGAGACCGGGACAGGGAACACCTGGGGCCAACGTCCTGACTTTC,CSARRPGQGTPGANVLTF
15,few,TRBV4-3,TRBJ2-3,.,TGCGCCAGCAGCGGAGAGGGGTTCGGCGCAGATACGCAGTATTTT,CASSGEGFGADTQYF
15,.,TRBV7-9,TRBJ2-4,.,TGTGCCAGCAGCTGGGGACTTGGGGCCAAAAGCATTCAGTACTTC,CASSWGLGAKSIQYF
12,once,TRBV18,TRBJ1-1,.,TGTGCCAGCTCACCCCAGGGCGTTGAAGCTTTCTTT,CASSPQGVEAFF
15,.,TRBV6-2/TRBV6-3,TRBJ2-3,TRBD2,TGTGCCAGCAGGGGACTAGCGGGGGGACGTCGTACGCAGTATTTT,CASRGLAGGRRTQYF
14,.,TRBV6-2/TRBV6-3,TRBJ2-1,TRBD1,TGTGCCAGCAGTTCCCCGGACAGGAGAAATGAGCAGTTCTTC,CASSSPDRRNEQFF
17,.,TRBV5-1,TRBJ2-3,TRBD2,TGCGCCAGCAGCCTCACTAGCGGGGGGGCCCGCACAGATACGCAGTATTTT,CASSLTSGGARTDTQYF
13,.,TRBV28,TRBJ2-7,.,TGTGCCAGCAAAACCGGAGGGACAGACGAGCAGTACTTC,CASKTGGTDEQYF
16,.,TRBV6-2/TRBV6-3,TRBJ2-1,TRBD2,TGTGCCAGTACACCTTATAGCGGGGCGGGGAACAATGAGCAGTTCTTC,CASTPYSGAGNNEQFF
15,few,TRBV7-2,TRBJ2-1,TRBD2,TGTGCCAGCAGATGGGGACTAGCGGTAGGCGATGAGCAGTTCTTC,CASRWGLAVGDEQFF
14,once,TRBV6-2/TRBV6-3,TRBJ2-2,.,TGTGCCAGCAGTTACTGGGAGAACACCGGGGAGCTGTTTTTT,CASSYWENTGELFF
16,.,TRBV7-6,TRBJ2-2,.,TGTGCCAGCAGCTTAACGCAGGCCAGGGTGCCCGGGGAGCTGTTTTTT,CASSLTQARVPGELFF
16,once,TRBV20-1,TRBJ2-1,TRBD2,TGCAGTGCAAAACTAGCGGGGGGGGCCTCCTACAATGAGCAGTTCTTC,CSAKLAGGASYNEQFF
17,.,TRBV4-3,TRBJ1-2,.,TGCGCCAGCAGCCGGGCTTCGGGAGCCGGGCCTCCCTATGGCTACACCTTC,CASSRASGAGPPYGYTF
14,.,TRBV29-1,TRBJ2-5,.,TGCAGCGTTGAAGAACAGGGACCCCAAGAGACCCAGTACTTC,CSVEEQGPQETQYF
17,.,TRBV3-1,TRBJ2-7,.,TGTGCCAGCAGCCAAGAACTTCGTACGGGGGCCCCCTACGAGCAGTACTTC,CASSQELRTGAPYEQYF
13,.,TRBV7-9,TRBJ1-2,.,TGTGCCAGCAGCCAGCCTCACGCGGCTGGCTACACCTTC,CASSQPHAAGYTF
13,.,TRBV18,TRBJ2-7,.,TGTGCCAGCTCCCCGACAGATTCCTACGAGCAGTACTTC,CASSPTDSYEQYF
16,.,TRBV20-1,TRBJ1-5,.,TGCAGTGCTAGAGATACGGCAGACCATAGCAATCAGCCCCAGCATTTT,CSARDTADHSNQPQHF
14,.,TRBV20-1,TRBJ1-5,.,TGCAGTCTAATCCTTGCAGGGGACAATCAGCCCCAGCATTTT,CSLILAGDNQPQHF
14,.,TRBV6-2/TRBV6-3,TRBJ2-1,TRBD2,TGTGCCACCTTTAGCGGGGGGGCCATAAATGAGCAGTTCTTC,CATFSGGAINEQFF
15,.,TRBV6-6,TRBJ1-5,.,TGTGCCAGCAGCAGCGTCCGGGGTGGCAATCAGCCCCAGCATTTT,CASSSVRGGNQPQHF
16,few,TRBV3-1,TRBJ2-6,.,TGTGCCAGCAGCCCAGTCGCACAGAACCCTACCAACGTCCTGACTTTC,CASSPVAQNPTNVLTF
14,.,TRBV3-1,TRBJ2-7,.,TGTGCCAGCAGCCAAGGGACAGCCAAAGACGAGCAGTACTTC,CASSQGTAKDEQYF
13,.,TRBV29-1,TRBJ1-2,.,TGCAGCGTTGAAGAAAGGGGGAATGGAGGCTACACCTTC,CSVEERGNGGYTF
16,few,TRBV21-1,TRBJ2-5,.,TGTGCCAGCAGCAAAGACGGCAGGGTTAAGGGAGAGACCCAGTACTTC,CASSKDGRVKGETQYF
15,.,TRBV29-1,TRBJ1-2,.,TGCAGCGGCGGGGGAGGGATTGGGTCCCCATATGGCTACACCTTC,CSGGGGIGSPYGYTF
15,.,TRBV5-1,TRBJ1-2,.,TGCGCCAGCAGATCCGGTCTACAGGGATCTGATGGCTACACCTTC,CASRSGLQGSDGYTF
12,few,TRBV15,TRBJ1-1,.,TGTGCCACCAGCAGAGGTGGCACTGAAGCTTTCTTT,CATSRGGTEAFF
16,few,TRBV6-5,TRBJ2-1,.,TGTGCCAGCAGTTACTCGATGGCAGGGCTTAACAATGAGCAGTTCTTC,CASSYSMAGLNNEQFF
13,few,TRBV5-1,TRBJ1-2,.,TGCGCCAGCAGCCTGGACAGTCAGTATGGCTACACCTTC,CASSLDSQYGYTF
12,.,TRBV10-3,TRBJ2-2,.,TGTGCCATCAGGTGGCTATCCGGGGAGCTGTTTTTT,CAIRWLSGELFF
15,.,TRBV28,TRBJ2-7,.,TGTGCCAGCACCCCCGAAGCACAGCCCTCCTACGAGCAGTACTTC,CASTPEAQPSYEQYF